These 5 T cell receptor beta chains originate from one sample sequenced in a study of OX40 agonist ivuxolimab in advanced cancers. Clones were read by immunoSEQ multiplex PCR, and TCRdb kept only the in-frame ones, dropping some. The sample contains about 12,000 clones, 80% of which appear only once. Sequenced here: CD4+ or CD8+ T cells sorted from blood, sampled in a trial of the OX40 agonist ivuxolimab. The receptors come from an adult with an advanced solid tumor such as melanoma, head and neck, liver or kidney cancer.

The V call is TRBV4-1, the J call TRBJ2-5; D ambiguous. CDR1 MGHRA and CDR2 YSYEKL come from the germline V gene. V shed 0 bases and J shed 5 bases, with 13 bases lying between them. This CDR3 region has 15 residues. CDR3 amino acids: CASSQDDGVWETQYF. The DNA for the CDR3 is TGCGCCAGCAGCCAAGACGATGGTGTATGGGAGACCCAGTACTTC.

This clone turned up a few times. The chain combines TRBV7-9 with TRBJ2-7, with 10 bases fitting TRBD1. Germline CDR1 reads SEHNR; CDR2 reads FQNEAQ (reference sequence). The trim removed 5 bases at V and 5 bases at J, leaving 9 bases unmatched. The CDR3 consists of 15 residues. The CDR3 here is CASSPSGTGVDEQYF. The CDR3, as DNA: TGTGCCAGCAGCCCCTCGGGGACAGGGGTCGACGAGCAGTACTTC. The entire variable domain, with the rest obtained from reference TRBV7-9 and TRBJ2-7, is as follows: DTGVSQNPRHKITKRGQNVTFRCDPISEHNRLYWYRQTLGQGPEFLTYFQNEAQLEKSRLLSDRFSAERPKGSFSTLEIQRTEQGDSAMYLCASSPSGTGVDEQYFGPGTRLTVT.

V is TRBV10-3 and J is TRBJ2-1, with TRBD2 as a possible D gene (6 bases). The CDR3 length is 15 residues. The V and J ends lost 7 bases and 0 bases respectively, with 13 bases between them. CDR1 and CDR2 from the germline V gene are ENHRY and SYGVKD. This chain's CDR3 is CAINPSETSYNEQFF. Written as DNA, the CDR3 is TGTGCCATCAACCCTAGCGAGACCTCCTACAATGAGCAGTTCTTC.

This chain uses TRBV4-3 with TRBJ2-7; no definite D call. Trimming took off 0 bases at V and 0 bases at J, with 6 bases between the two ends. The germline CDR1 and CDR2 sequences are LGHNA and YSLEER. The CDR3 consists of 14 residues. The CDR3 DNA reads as TGCGCCAGCAGCCAAGATACGGGCTCCTACGAGCAGTACTTC. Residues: CASSQDTGSYEQYF.

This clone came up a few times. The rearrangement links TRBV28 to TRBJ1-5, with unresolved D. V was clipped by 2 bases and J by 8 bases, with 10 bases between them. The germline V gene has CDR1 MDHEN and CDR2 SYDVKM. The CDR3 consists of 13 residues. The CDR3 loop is CASSLGPQEPQHF. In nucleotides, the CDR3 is TGTGCCAGCAGTTTAGGCCCCCAGGAGCCCCAGCATTTT.